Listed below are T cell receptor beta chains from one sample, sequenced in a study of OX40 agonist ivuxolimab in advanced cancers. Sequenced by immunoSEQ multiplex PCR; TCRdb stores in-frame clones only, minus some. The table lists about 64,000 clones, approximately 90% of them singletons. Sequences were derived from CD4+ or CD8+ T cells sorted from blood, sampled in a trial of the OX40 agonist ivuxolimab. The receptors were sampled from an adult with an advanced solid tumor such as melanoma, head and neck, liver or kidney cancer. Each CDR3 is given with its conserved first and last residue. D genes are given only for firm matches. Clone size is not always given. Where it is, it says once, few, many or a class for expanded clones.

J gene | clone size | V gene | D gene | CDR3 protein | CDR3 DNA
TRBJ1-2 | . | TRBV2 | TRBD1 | CAGAGGQFNYGYTF | TGTGCCGGTGCGGGGGGACAGTTTAACTATGGCTACACCTTC
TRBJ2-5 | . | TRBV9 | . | CASSVEERPQETQYF | TGTGCCAGCAGCGTAGAGGAGAGACCACAAGAGACCCAGTACTTC
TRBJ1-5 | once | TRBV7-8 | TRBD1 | CASSSSEDRGYQPQHF | TGTGCCAGCAGCTCCAGCGAGGACAGGGGGTACCAGCCCCAGCATTTT
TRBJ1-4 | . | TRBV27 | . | CASSLWGSSNNEKLFF | TGTGCCAGCAGTTTATGGGGCTCCAGTAATAATGAAAAACTGTTTTTT
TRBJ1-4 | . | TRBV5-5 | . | CASSQDSFTNEKLFF | TGTGCCAGCAGCCAGGACAGTTTCACTAATGAAAAACTGTTTTTT
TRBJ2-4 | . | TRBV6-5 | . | CASSYEVRAPIQYF | TGTGCCAGCAGTTACGAGGTCAGGGCCCCTATTCAGTACTTC
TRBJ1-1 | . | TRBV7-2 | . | CASSLQSLGGIEAFF | TGTGCCAGCAGCTTACAGTCCTTGGGCGGAATCGAAGCTTTCTTT
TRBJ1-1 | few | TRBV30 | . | CAWGRGMNTEAFF | TGTGCCTGGGGCCGGGGGATGAACACTGAAGCTTTCTTT
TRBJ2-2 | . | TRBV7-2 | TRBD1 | CASSLEGQGNTGELFF | TGTGCCAGCAGCTTAGAGGGACAGGGTAACACCGGGGAGCTGTTTTTT
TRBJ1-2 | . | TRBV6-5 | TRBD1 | CASSSGLPGGYGYTF | TGTGCCAGCAGTAGCGGATTGCCAGGGGGCTATGGCTACACCTTC
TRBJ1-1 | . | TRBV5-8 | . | CASSFIGYTEAFF | TGTGCCAGCAGCTTTATTGGGTACACTGAAGCTTTCTTT
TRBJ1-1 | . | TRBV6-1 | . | CASSETVNTEAFF | TGTGCCAGCAGTGAAACAGTAAACACTGAAGCTTTCTTT
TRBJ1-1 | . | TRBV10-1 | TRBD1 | CASSETPGQTNTEAFF | TGCGCCAGCAGTGAGACCCCGGGACAGACGAACACTGAAGCTTTCTTT
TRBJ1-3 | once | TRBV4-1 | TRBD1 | CASSQERETGENSGNTIYF | TGCGCCAGCAGCCAAGAACGGGAGACAGGGGAGAACTCTGGAAACACCATATATTTT
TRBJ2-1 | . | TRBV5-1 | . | CASSLEQGSYNEQFF | TGCGCCAGCAGCTTGGAGCAGGGCTCCTACAATGAGCAGTTCTTC
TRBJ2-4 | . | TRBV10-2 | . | CATDVGTNSKGYF | TGCGCCACCGATGTAGGGACAAATTCTAAGGGGTACTTC
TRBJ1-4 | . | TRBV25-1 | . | CASSEQGSREKLFF | TGTGCCAGCAGTGAACAGGGATCTCGAGAAAAACTGTTTTTT
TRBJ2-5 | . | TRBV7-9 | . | CASSLSGAQETQYF | TGTGCCAGCAGCTTGTCAGGAGCTCAAGAGACCCAGTACTTC
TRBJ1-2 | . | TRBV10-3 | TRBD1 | CAISEPDRALNYGYTF | TGTGCCATCAGTGAACCAGACAGGGCCTTAAACTATGGCTACACCTTC
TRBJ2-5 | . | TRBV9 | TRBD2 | CASSPGTSGRETQYF | TGTGCCAGCAGCCCTGGGACTAGCGGGAGGGAGACCCAGTACTTC
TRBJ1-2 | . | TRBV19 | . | CASSNGLLRGGYTF | TGTGCCAGTAGTAATGGACTCCTAAGGGGTGGCTACACCTTC
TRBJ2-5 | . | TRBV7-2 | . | CASSLSGVTETQYF | TGTGCCAGCAGCTTATCCGGAGTCACAGAGACCCAGTACTTC
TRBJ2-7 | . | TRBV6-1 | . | CASSDTGADSSYEQYF | TGTGCCAGCAGTGATACCGGAGCAGATAGCTCCTACGAGCAGTACTTC
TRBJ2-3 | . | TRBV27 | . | CASSLSGKDTQYF | TGTGCCAGCAGTTTATCTGGCAAAGATACGCAGTATTTT
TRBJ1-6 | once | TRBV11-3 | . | CASSLDPANSPLHF | TGTGCCAGCAGCTTAGATCCAGCGAATTCACCCCTCCACTTT
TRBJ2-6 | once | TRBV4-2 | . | CASSQVMAGGANVLTF | TGTGCCAGCAGCCAAGTTATGGCTGGTGGAGCCAACGTCCTGACTTTC
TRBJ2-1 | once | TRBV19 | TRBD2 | CASSPRTSGTEQFF | TGTGCCAGTAGTCCCCGGACTAGCGGGACCGAGCAGTTCTTC
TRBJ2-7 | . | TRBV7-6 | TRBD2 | CASSLGGDGTYEQYF | TGTGCCAGCAGCCTCGGGGGGGACGGAACCTACGAGCAGTACTTC
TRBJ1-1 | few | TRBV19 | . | CASSQSLDTEAFF | TGTGCCAGTAGCCAAAGCCTTGACACTGAAGCTTTCTTT
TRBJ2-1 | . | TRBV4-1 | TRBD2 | CASSQVGGEGYNEQFF | TGCGCCAGCAGCCAAGTTGGGGGGGAGGGTTACAATGAGCAGTTCTTC
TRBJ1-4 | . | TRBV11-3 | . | CASSTTLIGANEKLFF | TGTGCCAGCAGCACCACTCTTATCGGGGCGAATGAAAAACTGTTTTTT
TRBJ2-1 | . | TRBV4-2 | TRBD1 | CASSRRPGQGHLSSYNEQFF | TGTGCCAGCAGCCGACGGCCAGGACAGGGCCATCTGAGCTCCTACAATGAGCAGTTCTTC
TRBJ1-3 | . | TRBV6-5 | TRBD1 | CASTRGGTGNTIYF | TGTGCCAGCACCAGGGGGGGAACTGGAAACACCATATATTTT
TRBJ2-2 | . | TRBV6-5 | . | CASSPGGTGELFF | TGTGCCAGCAGCCCCGGAGGCACCGGGGAGCTGTTTTTT
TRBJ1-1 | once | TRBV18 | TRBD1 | CASSLGTGNTEAFF | TGTGCCAGCTCACTTGGGACAGGAAACACTGAAGCTTTCTTT
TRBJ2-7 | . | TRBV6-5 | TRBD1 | CASSFGQGDEQYF | TGTGCCAGCAGTTTCGGACAGGGGGACGAGCAGTACTTC
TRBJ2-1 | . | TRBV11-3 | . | CASSLGAWGHNEQFF | TGTGCCAGCAGCTTAGGGGCATGGGGGCACAATGAGCAGTTCTTC
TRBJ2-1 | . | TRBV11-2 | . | CASSLDQGGNNEQFF | TGTGCCAGCAGCTTAGACCAGGGGGGTAACAATGAGCAGTTCTTC
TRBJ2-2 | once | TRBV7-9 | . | CASSLGLANTGELFF | TGTGCCAGCAGCTTAGGTCTAGCGAACACCGGGGAGCTGTTTTTT
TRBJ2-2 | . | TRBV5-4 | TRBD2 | CASSFLAGGGTGELFF | TGTGCCAGCAGCTTCCTAGCGGGAGGCGGTACTGGGGAGCTGTTTTTT
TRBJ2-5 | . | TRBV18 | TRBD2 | CASSPSAGVKETQYF | TGTGCCAGCTCACCCTCAGCGGGAGTTAAAGAGACCCAGTACTTC
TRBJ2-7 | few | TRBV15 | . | CATSRRGPVASYEQYF | TGTGCCACCAGCCGCCGTGGGCCAGTCGCATCCTACGAGCAGTACTTC
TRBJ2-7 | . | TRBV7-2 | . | CASKSSYEQYF | TGTGCCAGCAAAAGCTCCTACGAGCAGTACTTC
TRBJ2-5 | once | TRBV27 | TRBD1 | CASRTGAETQYF | TGTGCCAGCAGGACAGGGGCCGAGACCCAGTACTTC
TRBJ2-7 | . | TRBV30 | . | CAWSVGLSYEQYF | TGTGCCTGGAGTGTGGGCCTCTCCTACGAGCAGTACTTC
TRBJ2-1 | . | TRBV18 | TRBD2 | CASSPKTLAGEQFF | TGTGCCAGCTCACCTAAAACACTAGCGGGAGAGCAGTTCTTC
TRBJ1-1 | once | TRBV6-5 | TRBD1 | CASSYQPTGDAFF | TGTGCCAGCAGTTACCAACCGACAGGGGACGCTTTCTTT
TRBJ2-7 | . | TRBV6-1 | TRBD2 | CASSVSSGGILYEQYF | TGTGCCAGCAGTGTTTCTAGCGGGGGGATCCTATACGAGCAGTACTTC
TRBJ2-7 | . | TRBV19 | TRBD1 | CASSTQGARNEQYF | TGTGCCAGTAGTACGCAGGGGGCGAGAAACGAGCAGTACTTC
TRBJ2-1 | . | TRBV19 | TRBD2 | CATYMTSGNNNEQFF | TGTGCCACCTATATGACTAGCGGCAACAACAATGAGCAGTTCTTC
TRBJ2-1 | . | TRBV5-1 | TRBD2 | CASRTSGSSDEQFF | TGCGCCAGCAGGACTAGCGGGAGTTCCGATGAGCAGTTCTTC